The next 28 T cell receptor beta chains were all read from a single sample in a study of PD-L1 blockade in urothelial cancer. The data were produced by immunoSEQ multiplex PCR, yet TCRdb's version contains in-frame clones alone and is incomplete. The table has about 47,000 clones, approximately 78% seen once; the top ten hold 1.5% to 2%. Time point: pretreatment peripheral blood. The sample was PBMCs, taken around atezolizumab (anti-PD-L1) treatment. Receptors originate from a man aged 45-65 years with urothelial cancer.

The genes are TRBV14 and TRBJ1-1; weak D call: TRBD1 (5 bases). The CDR3 is 16 residues long. Germline V gene lookup returns CDR1 SGHDN and CDR2 FVKESK. With 0 bases removed from V and 10 bases from J, the gap between germline ends came to 21 bases. The chain's CDR3 is CASSQDYLGQRFTAFF. CDR3 nucleotide sequence: TGTGCCAGCAGCCAAGACTACCTCGGACAACGCTTTACAGCTTTCTTT.

This clone was counted a few times. The chain has TRBV10-3 and TRBJ2-7; TRBD2 is a possible D gene (6 bases). V lost 3 bases and J 2 bases, leaving 17 bases between the germline ends. Germline lookup yields CDR1 ENHRY and CDR2 SYGVKD. This CDR3 has 16 residues. This CDR3 is CAISDLGTGGTYEQYF. In DNA, the CDR3 is TGTGCCATCAGTGACCTCGGGACCGGAGGGACCTACGAGCAGTACTTC.

This chain joins TRBV28 and TRBJ1-2; TRBD1 aligns across 8 bases. This CDR3 has 14 amino acids. V was pared by 5 bases and J by 8 bases, with 10 bases of the junction left unmatched. Germline CDR1 reads MDHEN; CDR2 reads SYDVKM. CDR3 DNA sequence: TGTGCCAGCAGTATTAGCTCAGGGGGCCGAGGCTACACCTTC. Translating it yields CASSISSGGRGYTF.

The rearrangement uses TRBV5-4 and TRBJ1-1; D is perhaps TRBD1 (6 bases). The CDR3 is made up of 16 amino acids. Trimming pared 7 bases from V and 4 bases from J, leaving 23 bases between. The germline CDR1 and CDR2 sequences are SGHNT and YYREEE (reference sequence). In DNA form, the CDR3 reads TGTGCCAGCGCCGTCGCGGGGGCGGTAGGATCCACTGAAGCTTTCTTT. It is translated as CASAVAGAVGSTEAFF.

CDR3 DNA: TGTGCCAGCAAAGCAGGGTTCTCTGGAAACACCATATATTTT. Its protein is CASKAGFSGNTIYF. V and J are TRBV5-6 and TRBJ1-3; a weak D match, TRBD1 (5 bases). The V gene's germline CDR1 is SGHDT and CDR2 YYEEEE. The CDR3 runs 14 residues. The germline V and J ends were trimmed by 6 bases and 0 bases, with 10 bases remaining between them.

This clone was seen just once. The chain carries TRBV2 and TRBJ2-1, with 8 bases fitting TRBD1. CDR3 size: 15 residues. Losses at the gene ends were 5 bases for V and 3 bases for J; bases not matched to a gene: 6. From germline, CDR1 is SNHLY and CDR2 FYNNEI. CDR3 in amino acids: CASSPTGGHYNEQFF. DNA of the CDR3: TGTGCCAGCAGTCCTACAGGGGGACACTACAATGAGCAGTTCTTC.

This clone showed up just once. J is TRBJ2-3 and V is TRBV7-2; D might be TRBD1 (5 bases). The CDR3 has 15 amino acids. Germline assignment: CDR1 SGHTA and CDR2 FQGNSA. The germline V and J ends were trimmed by 8 bases and 0 bases, with 15 bases remaining between them. The chain's CDR3 is CASAFQGASTDTQYF. The CDR3 DNA reads TGTGCCAGCGCCTTCCAGGGCGCTAGCACAGATACGCAGTATTTT.

V usage is TRBV6-5 and J usage is TRBJ2-7, with a weak D call TRBD1 (6 bases). Germline CDR1 reads MNHEY; CDR2 reads SVGAGI. The V gene lost 2 bases and the J gene lost 4 bases, with 12 bases spanning the gap. The CDR3 length is 14 residues. CDR3 sequence reads: CASSYKLGGYEQYV. DNA of the CDR3: TGTGCCAGCAGTTACAAATTAGGGGGTTACGAGCAGTACGTC.

About this clone itself: A read error may account for a junction end that differs from germline. The chain joins TRBV7-7 to TRBJ2-1, with 8 bases fitting TRBD2. CDR1 and CDR2 (germline): SSHAT, FNYEAQ (reference sequence). This CDR3 is 16 amino acids long. CDR3 nucleotides: TGTGCTAGCAGCCAATGGTCCGGGGGGGAATACAATGAGCAGTTCTTC. Amino acids: CASSQWSGGEYNEQFF.

This chain connects TRBV4-1 to TRBJ2-5; 8 positions agree with TRBD2. This CDR3 is 19 amino acids long. J was trimmed by 4 bases and V by 1 base; bases with no gene match: 17. The germline gives CDR1 MGHRA, CDR2 YSYEKL. The CDR3 here is CASSQVVISGIIGGETQYF. The CDR3 nucleotides read TGCGCCAGCAGCCAAGTTGTAATTAGCGGGATAATTGGTGGAGAGACCCAGTACTTC.

This clone was recorded once. This chain joins TRBV7-8 and TRBJ2-3, with 8 positions matching TRBD2. V lost 3 bases and J lost 1; bases outside the gene matches: 3. CDR3 length: 15 amino acids. Looked up from germline, CDR1 is SGHVS and CDR2 is FQNEAQ. The CDR3 spells CASSFRGGGTDTQYF. CDR3 in DNA: TGTGCCAGCAGCTTTCGGGGGGGCGGCACAGATACGCAGTATTTT.

The V call is TRBV28, the J call TRBJ1-6; no clear D gene. The germline V gene has CDR1 MDHEN and CDR2 SYDVKM. Trimming shortened V by 7 bases and J by 9 bases, and 13 bases separated the two germline ends. The CDR3 is 13 residues long. CDR3 DNA: TGTGCCAGCATCGAAGGAGCTCTTTCACCCCTCCACTTT. Its protein is CASIEGALSPLHF.

The chain is built from TRBV5-1 and TRBJ2-1; TRBD2 agrees at 10 bases. V dropped 4 bases and J dropped 3; count of bases not matched to a gene: 7. The CDR3 runs 16 residues. Germline-derived CDR1 and CDR2 are SGHRS and YFSETQ. CDR3 in amino acids: CASSPLAGALYNEQFF. In nucleotides, the CDR3 is TGCGCCAGCAGCCCCCTAGCGGGAGCTCTCTACAATGAGCAGTTCTTC.

The DNA of the CDR3 is TGTGCTGACGGGGGATTCACAGATACGCAGTATTTT. Protein product: CADGGFTDTQYF. The chain employs TRBV5-4 and TRBJ2-3; weak D call: TRBD2 (6 bases). The CDR3 contains 12 residues. CDR1 is SGHNT, CDR2 YYREEE, per germline (reference sequence).

The count of this clone is one. The rearrangement joins TRBV5-4 to TRBJ1-4; TRBD1 agrees at 7 bases. This CDR3 has 15 residues. CDR1 and CDR2 from the germline V gene are SGHNT and YYREEE (reference sequence). V dropped 5 bases and J dropped 5; count of bases not matched to a gene: 9. The CDR3 loop is CASSSSGRGNEKLFF. CDR3 nucleotide sequence: TGTGCCAGCAGTTCCTCGGGCAGGGGGAATGAAAAACTGTTTTTT.

The J gene is TRBJ2-1, the V gene TRBV2; D remains unclear. The germline CDR1 and CDR2 sequences are SNHLY and FYNNEI. The V and J ends lost 9 bases and 4 bases respectively, with 7 bases between them. The CDR3 runs 11 residues. CDR3 in DNA: TGTGCCAGTCTCTATTACAATGAGCAGTTCTTC. This codes for CASLYYNEQFF.

The V call is TRBV27, the J call TRBJ2-5; 8 bases are a match to TRBD2. After removal of 6 bases from V and 7 bases from J, the junction contained 13 bases not matched to a gene. Germline values: CDR1 MNHEY, CDR2 SMNVEV (reference sequence). The length of the CDR3 is 15 residues. As DNA, the CDR3 is TGTGCCAGCAGACCAGCGGGGGCTGGATGGTGGACCCAGTACTTC. Translated, it gives CASRPAGAGWWTQYF.

The chain employs TRBV18 and TRBJ1-1; 7 bases are a match to TRBD1. CDR1 is KGHSH and CDR2 is LQKENI in the germline V gene. The CDR3 is 15 residues long. Losses at the gene ends were 3 bases for V and 1 base for J; bases not matched to a gene: 5. The CDR3 coding sequence is TGTGCCAGCTCACCCATAGGACAGGCGAACACTGAAGCTTTCTTT. Translation: CASSPIGQANTEAFF. The full variable domain, in which reference TRBV18 and TRBJ1-1 provide the parts outside the CDR3, is NAGVMQNPRHLVRRRGQEARLRCSPMKGHSHVYWYRQLPEEGLKFMVYLQKENIIDESGMPKERFSAEFPKEGPSILRIQQVVRGDSAAYFCASSPIGQANTEAFFGQGTRLTVV.

This chain uses TRBV5-1 with TRBJ2-3; 13 nucleotides line up with TRBD2. The CDR3 has 18 residues. Losses at the gene ends were 1 base for V and 6 bases for J; bases not matched to a gene: 11. Germline lookup yields CDR1 SGHRS and CDR2 YFSETQ. The CDR3 sequence is CASSLRPTSGRGTDTQYF. As DNA, the CDR3 is TGCGCCAGCAGCTTGCGCCCTACTAGCGGGAGGGGGACCGATACGCAGTATTTT.

The J gene is TRBJ2-5, the V gene TRBV29-1; 7 bases fit TRBD2. V shed 3 bases, J shed 7 bases, and the junction held 14 bases outside the gene matches. This CDR3 spans 15 amino acids. From germline, CDR1 is SQVTM and CDR2 ANQGSEA. CDR3 nucleotides: TGCAGCGTTGATGGCGGGGGAACCTCCTCGGTGACCCAGTACTTC. This codes for CSVDGGGTSSVTQYF.

V usage is TRBV9 and J usage is TRBJ1-5; D is unclear. Germline lookup yields CDR1 SGDLS and CDR2 YYNGEE. V lost 0 bases to trimming and J lost 0 bases, with 7 bases between them. This CDR3 is 15 amino acids long. The CDR3 reads CASSVGANSNQPQHF. The CDR3 DNA reads as TGTGCCAGCAGCGTAGGTGCTAATAGCAATCAGCCCCAGCATTTT.

The rearrangement joins TRBV9 to TRBJ2-3; 7 bases align to TRBD2. The J segment lost 5 bases and the V segment lost 3 bases, leaving 12 bases of the junction unmatched. The CDR3 has 16 residues. Germline assignment: CDR1 SGDLS and CDR2 YYNGEE. The CDR3 region has the DNA TGTGCCAGCAGCGCACTCTCACTAGCGAGGAGAGATACGCAGTATTTT. Residues: CASSALSLARRDTQYF.

This chain joins TRBV7-3 and TRBJ2-2, with a tentative D call TRBD2 (5 bases). The germline V and J ends were trimmed by 6 bases and 4 bases, with 18 bases remaining between them. The CDR3 is 16 amino acids. Germline V lookup: CDR1 SGHTA, CDR2 FQGTGA. The CDR3 nucleotides read TGTGCCAGCAGATCGACGGGGTCGAGGGCCACCGGGGAGCTGTTTTTT. Translated: CASRSTGSRATGELFF.

This chain uses TRBV6-5 with TRBJ1-5; TRBD1 matches 7 bases. The CDR3 is 15 amino acids. Trimming removed 3 bases from V and 3 bases from J; junction bases left unmatched: 5. In germline, CDR1 is MNHEY, CDR2 SVGAGI. The CDR3 DNA sequence: TGTGCCAGCAGTTATTCGGGACAGCTCAATCAGCCCCAGCATTTT. Translation: CASSYSGQLNQPQHF.

V usage is TRBV30 and J usage is TRBJ2-5, with a possible D match to TRBD2 (6 bases). The CDR3 spans 15 residues. CDR1 is GTSNPN and CDR2 is SVGIG in the germline V gene (reference sequence). The V and J ends lost 1 base and 7 bases respectively, with 19 bases between them. CDR3 sequence reads: CAWSALDRREGTQYF. The CDR3 DNA reads as TGTGCCTGGAGTGCCCTCGATAGGCGGGAAGGGACCCAGTACTTC.

The chain recombines TRBV7-2 with TRBJ2-1; D is possibly TRBD1 (6 bases). CDR1 is SGHTA and CDR2 is FQGNSA in the germline V gene. The CDR3 runs to 16 residues. Trimming removed 5 bases at V and 6 bases at J, with 20 bases between. The CDR3 loop reads CASSTQTGRGVNEQFF. The CDR3 coding sequence is TGTGCCAGCAGCACCCAAACAGGGCGAGGGGTCAATGAGCAGTTCTTC.

This sequence joins TRBV5-1 and TRBJ1-4, with 7 nucleotides matching TRBD1. V dropped 2 bases and J dropped 8; count of bases not matched to a gene: 12. CDR1 and CDR2 from the germline V gene are SGHRS and YFSETQ. CDR3 length: 16 amino acids. The CDR3 DNA reads as TGCGCCAGCAGCTTCGACGGTCAGGGGGTGTTCGAAAAACTGTTTTTT. Translation gives CASSFDGQGVFEKLFF.

The gene calls are TRBV28 and TRBJ1-2, with 7 bases that match TRBD1. Unmatched junction bases numbered 10, after V lost 2 bases and J lost 4 bases. The CDR3 covers 16 residues. CDR1 is MDHEN and CDR2 is SYDVKM in the germline V gene. Here the CDR3 reads CASSLRDRRFPYGYTF. CDR3 coding DNA: TGTGCCAGCAGTTTACGGGACAGAAGATTTCCCTATGGCTACACCTTC.